The clone carrying this T cell receptor (beta chain) is medium-sized. What it binds is unknown. Original handling: To classify distant metastasis in papillary thyroid cancer, a model was built from CDR3 differences across clinicopathological groups. TCRdb reanalyzed the PCR reads via MiXCR. Clone size and V and J calls follow TCRdb, not the original study. This table has around 15,000 clones, 24% appearing once. This sample is part of a study of metastatic and nonmetastatic thyroid tumors. Study-level information: Where malignant and benign thyroid patients were concerned, repertoires were compared across blood and tumor or nodule tissue.

General study points: Across blood and tumor, TCR beta diversity in malignant thyroid tumors was reportedly significantly higher than in benign nodules.

Trimming cost V 3 bases and J 1 base, with 9 bases left between them. CDR3 length: 14 amino acids. From germline, CDR1 is MNHNS and CDR2 SASEGT. Before thyroid surgery, none of the patients had received any treatment. Sequencing was performed on tumor tissue. The chain employs TRBV6-1 and TRBJ1-1; D unclear. This receptor was taken from a female donor with papillary thyroid cancer or a benign thyroid nodule (not recorded which). Some clones in this sample may be carry-over from other donors' samples. In DNA, the CDR3 is TGTGCCAGCAGTGAGGCACACTCGAACACTGAAGCTTTCTTT. The encoded protein is CASSEAHSNTEAFF.